The following is a TCR beta chain sequence with its context. The entry originates in a study of blood T cell repertoires in COVID-19. On the study more broadly: Specimens from acute and convalescent COVID-19 originated in the United States, Italy and Spain. In each case, the material was cDNA or gDNA derived from T cells, B-cell-depleted T cells, or PBMCs.

In the original workflow: Estimation of nucleated cell counts was performed using reference gene primer amplification. The assay was immunoSEQ multiplex PCR, and TCRdb's table has in-frame clones only and misses some. The V and J calls and clone size are taken from that table; D and trimming were inferred from the DNA. The sample contains about 51,000 clones, approximately 86% of which appear only once. This CDR3 region has 14 residues. Germline CDR1 and CDR2: KGHSH and LQKENI. Trimming removed 2 bases from V and 9 bases from J, with 14 bases in between. Specimen: peripheral blood. The origin of this receptor is a man between 60 and 75 years old with acute or convalescent COVID-19. This chain connects TRBV18 to TRBJ2-1; tentatively, D is TRBD2 (5 bases). The CDR3 spells CASSPFTSAGEQFF. As DNA, the CDR3 is TGTGCCAGCTCACCATTCACTAGTGCTGGTGAGCAGTTCTTC.